This T cell receptor beta chain was profiled in a study of blood T cell repertoires in COVID-19. Study details: The United States, Italy and Spain were the sources of the acute and convalescent COVID-19 samples.

Patients at the Seattle site were enrolled during active infection and followed longitudinally. This table comes from immunoSEQ multiplex PCR, and its TCRdb copy is limited to in-frame clones, with some not included. This sample yields some 370,000 clones, of which approximately 89% are seen a single time; 10% belongs to the top ten. What was sequenced was peripheral blood. The receptor's source is a woman between 25 and 40 years old with COVID-19, enrolled during active disease.

CDR3 bases: TGTGCCAGTACCTCCGACGGGTACAATGAGCAGTTCTTC. Its translation is CASTSDGYNEQFF. The chain is built from TRBV19 and TRBJ2-1; D not resolved. The V end was cut by 7 bases, the J end by 4 bases, with 11 bases between. The CDR3 extends over 13 amino acids. Germline CDR1 and CDR2: LNHDA and SQIVND (reference sequence).